This is a list of T cell receptor beta chains from one sample in a study of control samples from healthy donors and cancer patients. The assay was immunoSEQ multiplex PCR, and TCRdb's table has in-frame clones only and misses some. The sample consists of around 80,000 clones, about 88% of them appearing once. The material sequenced was blood. These TCRs come from a woman between 45 and 60 years old in good health. Both conserved end residues are part of each CDR3. The order of the fields is clone size, D gene, J gene, V gene, CDR3 DNA, CDR3 protein. The D gene is left open where the match is weak. Not every row has a clone size; where given, it reads once, few, many or a size class.

>.|.|TRBJ1-2|TRBV18
TGTGCCAGCTCACCAGGGAGGGATGGCTACACCTTC
CASSPGRDGYTF
>.|.|TRBJ2-7|TRBV6-5
TGTGCCAGCAGCCAGACGGGATACGAGCAGTACTTC
CASSQTGYEQYF
>.|TRBD1|TRBJ1-2|TRBV3-1/TRBV3-2
TGTGCCAGCAGCCGAGGGACAGGGCGAAATGGCTACACCTTC
CASSRGTGRNGYTF
>.|.|TRBJ1-1|TRBV5-5
TGTGCCAGCAGCTTCAGCGGGAACACTGAAGCTTTCTTT
CASSFSGNTEAFF
>.|.|TRBJ2-3|TRBV4-2
TGTGCCAGCAGCCCCGGCGAGGGGGGGGCACCAGATACGCAGTATTTT
CASSPGEGGAPDTQYF
>once|.|TRBJ1-3|TRBV9
TGTGCCAGCAGCGTAGAGCCTATCTCTGGAAACACCATATATTTT
CASSVEPISGNTIYF
>.|.|TRBJ1-1|TRBV29-1
TGCGCCGGACACCTCCGAGAGGGGTTTGTCTCTGATGAAGCTTTCTTT
CAGHLREGFVSDEAFF
>.|.|TRBJ2-1|TRBV19
TGTGCCAGTAGTACCCGGGACCCCGGATTTCAGGAGCAGTTCTTC
CASSTRDPGFQEQFF
>.|.|TRBJ1-5|TRBV18
TGTGCCAGCTCACCGGGACACACTAATCAGCCCCAGCATTTT
CASSPGHTNQPQHF
>.|TRBD1|TRBJ1-1|TRBV30
TGTGCCTGGAGTCTGGACAGGGACACTGAAGCTTTCTTT
CAWSLDRDTEAFF
>.|.|TRBJ1-2|TRBV7-8
TGTGCCAGCAGCCCCAGGGCTTCCTATGGCTACACCTTC
CASSPRASYGYTF
>.|TRBD2|TRBJ2-7|TRBV7-8
TGTGCCAGCAGCTCAAGTTTCCGGCGGGGGGTTCTCGAGCAGTACTTC
CASSSSFRRGVLEQYF
>.|TRBD2|TRBJ2-3|TRBV7-7
TGTGCCAGCAGCCAAGGGACTAGCGGCGACAACACAGATACGCAGTATTTT
CASSQGTSGDNTDTQYF
>.|.|TRBJ1-3|TRBV6-1
TGTGCCAGCAGTGAAGTCCCGGGGAGCTCTGGAAACACCATATATTTT
CASSEVPGSSGNTIYF
>once|TRBD2|TRBJ2-2|TRBV7-6
TGTGCCAGCAGCCCATGGGCGCGGGGGGACACCGGGGAGCTGTTTTTT
CASSPWARGDTGELFF
>.|.|TRBJ1-6|TRBV25-1
TGTGCCAGCAGACCTCAGAACCCCGATAATTCACCCCTCCACTTT
CASRPQNPDNSPLHF
>.|.|TRBJ1-1|TRBV5-6
TGTGCCAGCAGCTTACCGACAGGGAACACTGAAGCTTTCTTT
CASSLPTGNTEAFF
>.|.|TRBJ2-2|TRBV19
TGTGCCAGTAGTTTGCAGGCAGGGGCATACACCGGGGAGCTGTTTTTT
CASSLQAGAYTGELFF
>.|.|TRBJ1-2|TRBV5-4
TGTGCCAGCAGCTCTGGTATAGCTAACTATGGCTACACCTTC
CASSSGIANYGYTF
>.|.|TRBJ1-1|TRBV19
TGTGCCAGTAGTATAGGAAAAACTGAAGCTTTCTTT
CASSIGKTEAFF
>once|.|TRBJ2-7|TRBV27
TGTGCCAGCAGCCCAGGGGCGACTATTACATACGAGCAGTACTTC
CASSPGATITYEQYF
>.|.|TRBJ1-6|TRBV5-1
TGCGCCAGCAGCTTGGATCCAGAATATAATTCACCCCTCCACTTT
CASSLDPEYNSPLHF
>.|.|TRBJ1-3|TRBV5-1
TGCGCCAGCAGCATGATGTCTGGAAACACCATATATTTT
CASSMMSGNTIYF
>once|TRBD2|TRBJ2-3|TRBV6-5
TGTGCCAGCAGTCCCTTAGCGGGAGCCACAGATACGCAGTATTTT
CASSPLAGATDTQYF
>.|TRBD1|TRBJ1-2|TRBV28
TGTGCCAGCAGTTTTGGGACAGGGGGCGTAAAGTTTGACTATGGCTACACCTTC
CASSFGTGGVKFDYGYTF
>few|.|TRBJ2-7|TRBV5-1
TGCGCCAGCAGTGTTGGGGGGGCCTCCTACGAGCAGTACTTC
CASSVGGASYEQYF
>.|.|TRBJ2-6|TRBV5-5
TGTGCCAGCAGCTTGCAGGGGGCCAACGTCCTGACTTTC
CASSLQGANVLTF
>.|TRBD2|TRBJ2-1|TRBV10-3
TGTGCCATCAGCAGTCCTAGCGGGGCTGGGCAGTTCTTC
CAISSPSGAGQFF
>.|.|TRBJ1-5|TRBV9
TGTGCCAGCAGCCCCTTGGGGGATCATCCCCAGCATTTT
CASSPLGDHPQHF
>.|.|TRBJ1-2|TRBV7-2
TGTGCCAGCAGCCGGGACCGAAACTATGGCTACACCTTC
CASSRDRNYGYTF
>few|TRBD1|TRBJ2-3|TRBV5-4
TGTGCCAGCAGCCCTGGGACAGCGAGCACGGGGACAGATACGCAGTATTTT
CASSPGTASTGTDTQYF
>once|TRBD1|TRBJ1-6|TRBV24-1
TGTGCCACCAGTGAGGGACAGGGATCACCCCTCCACTTT
CATSEGQGSPLHF
>.|TRBD1|TRBJ2-7|TRBV3-1/TRBV3-2
TGTGCCAGCAGTCACAGGGGATACTACGAGCAGTACTTC
CASSHRGYYEQYF
>.|.|TRBJ1-3|TRBV5-4
TGTGCCAGCAGCCTCGACAGGCCTGGAAACACCATATATTTT
CASSLDRPGNTIYF
>few|TRBD1|TRBJ1-5|TRBV18
TGTGCCAGCTCACCGGACAGGGCTCAGCCCCAGCATTTT
CASSPDRAQPQHF
>.|.|TRBJ1-6|TRBV11-3
TGTGCCAGCAGCCCTACCAGGGTTAGCTCCTATAATTCACCCCTCCACTTT
CASSPTRVSSYNSPLHF
>.|.|TRBJ1-1|TRBV2
TGTGCCAGCAGTGGTGTGGGCGTTGTATTGGCTTTCTTT
CASSGVGVVLAFF
>.|.|TRBJ1-4|TRBV19
TGTGCCAGTAGTACAGGGTCGTTTAATGAAAAACTGTTTTTT
CASSTGSFNEKLFF
>.|.|TRBJ1-2|TRBV2
TGTGCCAGCAGCATAGACAGTAACTATGGCTACACCTTC
CASSIDSNYGYTF
>.|TRBD2|TRBJ2-7|TRBV5-6
TGTGCCAGCAGCTTACTCCATAGCGGGGGGCGACGGGACGAGCAGTACTTC
CASSLLHSGGRRDEQYF
>.|.|TRBJ1-2|TRBV3-1/TRBV3-2
TGTGCCAGCAGCCAAGGAGCCTATGGCTACACCTTC
CASSQGAYGYTF
>few|TRBD1|TRBJ1-1|TRBV2
TGTGCCAGCAGTGGAGTGAGGACAGGGCTTGAAGCTTTCTTT
CASSGVRTGLEAFF